The source of this T cell receptor beta chain is a study of OX40 agonist ivuxolimab in advanced cancers. Study in general: In three patients, partial responses were observed, one with hepatocellular carcinoma and two with cutaneous melanoma.

V lost 4 bases, J lost 3 bases, and 13 bases lay in between. The CDR3 has 15 residues. Produced via immunoSEQ multiplex PCR; TCRdb's table is partial and in-frame only. There are 65,000 to 75,000 clones in the sample; about nine tenths occur only once, and 0.45% to 0.6% lies in the top ten. Here the sequenced sample was CD4+ or CD8+ T cells sorted from blood, taken in a trial of the OX40 agonist ivuxolimab. The V and J genes are TRBV5-7 and TRBJ2-2, with a possible D match to TRBD1 (6 bases). TRBV5-7 is an open reading frame whose function is uncertain. This receptor was obtained from an adult with an advanced solid tumor such as melanoma, head and neck, liver or kidney cancer. The CDR3 loop reads CASSPRDKDTGELFF. The CDR3 nucleotides are TGTGCCAGCAGCCCCCGGGACAAAGACACCGGGGAGCTGTTTTTT.